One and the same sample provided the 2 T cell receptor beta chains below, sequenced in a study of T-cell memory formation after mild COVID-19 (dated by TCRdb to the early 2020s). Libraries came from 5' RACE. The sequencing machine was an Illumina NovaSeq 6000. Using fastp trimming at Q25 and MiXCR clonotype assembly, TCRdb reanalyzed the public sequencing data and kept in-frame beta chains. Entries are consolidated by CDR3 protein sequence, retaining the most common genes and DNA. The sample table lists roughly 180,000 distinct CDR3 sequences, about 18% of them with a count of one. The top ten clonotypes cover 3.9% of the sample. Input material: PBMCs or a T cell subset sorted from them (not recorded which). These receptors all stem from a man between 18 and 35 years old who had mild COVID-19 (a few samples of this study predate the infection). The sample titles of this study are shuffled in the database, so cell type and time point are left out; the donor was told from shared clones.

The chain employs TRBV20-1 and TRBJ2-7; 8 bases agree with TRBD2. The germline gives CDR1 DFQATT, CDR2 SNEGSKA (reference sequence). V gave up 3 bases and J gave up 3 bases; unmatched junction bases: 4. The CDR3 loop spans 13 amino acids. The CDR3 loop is CSARHSGDYEQYV. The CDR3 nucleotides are TGCAGTGCTAGGCATAGCGGGGACTACGAGCAGTACGTC.

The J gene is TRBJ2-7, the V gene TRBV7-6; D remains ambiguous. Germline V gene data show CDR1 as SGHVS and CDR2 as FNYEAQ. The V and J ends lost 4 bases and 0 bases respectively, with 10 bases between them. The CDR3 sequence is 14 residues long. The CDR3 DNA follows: TGTGCCAGCAGCTCGACGGACGGCTCCTACGAGCAGTACTTC. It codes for CASSSTDGSYEQYF.